A single sample is the source of the 32 T cell receptor beta chains below, sequenced in a study of T cell responses to AZD1222 COVID-19 vaccine. Measured with immunoSEQ multiplex PCR; TCRdb has only the in-frame clones, and not every one. Of more than 95,000 clones in the sample, 82% were seen once. This sample comprised peripheral blood, obtained on day 0 of AZD1222 vaccination. The receptors were sampled from an adult in good health.

The chain carries TRBV7-2 and TRBJ1-2; a weak D match, TRBD1 (5 bases). CDR3 size: 17 residues. V was cut by 0 bases and J by 8 bases, with 22 bases left in between. The germline V gene has CDR1 SGHTA and CDR2 FQGNSA. The CDR3 reads CASSLARFRERGGGYTF. As DNA, the CDR3 is TGTGCCAGCAGCTTAGCCCGATTCAGGGAGAGGGGAGGCGGCTACACCTTC.

The gene calls are TRBV29-1 and TRBJ1-6, with 7 bases lining up with TRBD1. Trimming cost V 3 bases and J 0 bases; bases outside gene matches: 11. The V gene's germline CDR1 is SQVTM and CDR2 ANQGSEA. The CDR3 spans 18 residues. In DNA form, the CDR3 reads TGCAGCGTTGAGCTCCCCGGGACAGCGAGCTCCTATAATTCACCCCTCCACTTT. Translated, it gives CSVELPGTASSYNSPLHF.

The CDR3, as DNA: TGCGCCAGCAGCTTGGGCGATGGGACAGGAAACTACGAGCAGTACTTC. Its translation: CASSLGDGTGNYEQYF. The chain employs TRBV5-1 and TRBJ2-7; 8 bases are shared with TRBD1. CDR1 is SGHRS, CDR2 YFSETQ, per germline. The CDR3 has 16 residues. V lost 0 bases and J lost 3; bases outside the gene matches: 8.

The table lists this clone with a count of one. The CDR3, as DNA: TGTGCCAGCAGCCCGAAGGGACTAGCGGGGGGGTACAGAAGCGCAGATACGCAGTATTTT. Encoded protein: CASSPKGLAGGYRSADTQYF. The chain uses TRBV14 and TRBJ2-3; TRBD2 matches at 16 bases. V shed 4 bases and J 4 bases; nucleotides not matched to a gene: 14. This CDR3 has 20 residues. From germline, CDR1 is SGHDN and CDR2 FVKESK.

The chain links TRBV18 to TRBJ2-2, with D perhaps assigned TRBD1 or TRBD2 (5 bases each). Germline CDR1 KGHSH, CDR2 LQKENI. The V gene lost 4 bases and the J gene lost 10 bases, with 13 bases spanning the gap. The CDR3 sequence is 13 residues long. The CDR3 region is CASSLYPGTELFF. The CDR3 bases are TGTGCCAGCTCACTATATCCGGGGACGGAGCTGTTTTTT.

V gene TRBV3-1 (or the pseudogene TRBV3-2) combines with J gene TRBJ1-3, with D maybe TRBD1 (6 bases). Germline lookup yields CDR1 LGHDT and CDR2 YNNKEL (reference sequence). The CDR3 sequence is 16 residues long. Trimming stripped 2 bases from V and 4 bases from J, with 15 bases between. The CDR3 DNA is TGTGCCAGCAGCCAAAGGGCAGGGGTGACAGGAAACACCATATATTTT. It specifies CASSQRAGVTGNTIYF.

The chain combines TRBV4-1 with TRBJ2-2, with 9 bases identical to TRBD1. Germline trimming cut 2 bases from V and 0 bases from J; bases unmatched to any gene: 1. This CDR3 is 16 amino acids long. Germline-derived CDR1 and CDR2 are MGHRA and YSYEKL. For the CDR3, the DNA is TGCGCCAGCAGCCAACGACAGGGGGCGAACACCGGGGAGCTGTTTTTT. It is translated as CASSQRQGANTGELFF.

The J gene is TRBJ2-1, the V gene TRBV11-2; TRBD2 matches at 9 bases. Germline lookup yields CDR1 SGHAT and CDR2 FQNNGV. There are 15 residues in the CDR3. V lost 5 bases to trimming and J lost 7 bases; unmatched junction nucleotides: 9. CDR3 region: CASSHAGGPQNEQFF. The CDR3, as DNA: TGTGCCAGCAGCCATGCGGGGGGGCCGCAAAATGAGCAGTTCTTC.

The chain recombines TRBV7-9 with TRBJ2-3; 7 bases match TRBD1. V shed 3 bases, J shed 2 bases, and the junction held 11 bases outside the gene matches. Germline CDR1 SEHNR, CDR2 FQNEAQ (reference sequence). This CDR3 has 17 residues. CDR3 bases: TGTGCCAGCAGCTTGACCAGGGACAGCGGCTTCACAGATACGCAGTATTTT. This codes for CASSLTRDSGFTDTQYF.

The V gene is TRBV19, the J gene TRBJ2-2; D possibly corresponds to TRBD2 (6 bases). Germline CDR1 reads LNHDA; CDR2 reads SQIVND (reference sequence). V gave up 5 bases and J gave up 6 bases, with 13 bases separating them. This CDR3 comprises 14 residues. The CDR3 sequence: CASSPRRVAGELFF. The DNA of the CDR3 is TGTGCCAGTAGTCCCCGGAGGGTCGCCGGGGAGCTGTTTTTT.

V usage is TRBV5-5 and J usage is TRBJ2-3; no firm D call. Between the trimmed V and J ends, which lost 2 bases and 8 bases, there was a span of 18 bases. The V gene's germline CDR1 is SGHKS and CDR2 YYEKEE (reference sequence). The CDR3 loop spans 15 amino acids. This chain's CDR3 is CASSFSRVPAGTQYF. Here the CDR3 DNA reads TGTGCCAGCAGCTTCTCTAGGGTCCCCGCCGGTACGCAGTATTTT.

This clone has only one observation. The chain employs TRBV5-4 and TRBJ2-4; 7 bases line up with TRBD1. CDR1 and CDR2 from the germline V gene are SGHNT and YYREEE (reference sequence). The trim removed 3 bases at V and 6 bases at J, leaving 6 bases unmatched. The CDR3 loop spans 14 amino acids. The CDR3 region has the DNA TGTGCCAGCAGCTCTGAGACAGGGCGAAACATTCAGTACTTC. It specifies CASSSETGRNIQYF.

Details on this clone: This same CDR3 is encoded by further DNA sequences in the sample. The J gene is TRBJ2-7, the V gene TRBV12-3 or TRBV12-4; possible D gene TRBD1, 5 bases. Trimming removed 5 bases at V and 5 bases at J, with 10 bases between. There are 12 residues in the CDR3. Here the CDR3 reads CASSPTAHEQYF. CDR3 nucleotide sequence: TGTGCCAGCAGTCCGACAGCCCACGAGCAGTACTTC.

The chain recombines TRBV25-1 with TRBJ2-1; TRBD2 matches at 7 bases. Per the germline V gene, CDR1 is MGHDK and CDR2 is SYGVNS. The length of the CDR3 is 18 residues. V shed 7 bases, J shed 0 bases, and the junction held 15 bases outside the gene matches. DNA for the CDR3: TGTGCCAGCAAGTGGCCAGAGCGGGGATTAAGCTCCTACAATGAGCAGTTCTTC. Residues: CASKWPERGLSSYNEQFF.

The chain couples TRBV4-3 to TRBJ1-5; possibly TRBD1 for D (5 bases). The CDR3 has 16 amino acids. V was pared by 0 bases and J by 9 bases, with 18 bases between. CDR1 is LGHNA and CDR2 is YSLEER in the germline V gene. CDR3 bases: TGCGCCAGCAGCCAAGAAGACAGCCCAGGTTCGAGGCCCCAGCATTTT. It specifies CASSQEDSPGSRPQHF.

This chain connects TRBV6-1 to TRBJ1-5; maybe TRBD1 (5 bases). In germline, CDR1 is MNHNS, CDR2 SASEGT. Trimming cost V 2 bases and J 3 bases, with 11 bases left between them. This CDR3 is 15 amino acids long. Here the CDR3 DNA reads TGTGCCAGCAGTGAATGGGGAGGGGACAATCAGCCCCAGCATTTT. As protein: CASSEWGGDNQPQHF.

This sequence joins TRBV20-1 and TRBJ2-7, with 7 bases aligning to TRBD1. The ends lost 3 bases at V and 7 bases at J; junction bases unmatched: 9. CDR3 length equals 13 residues. The V gene's germline CDR1 is DFQATT and CDR2 SNEGSKA (reference sequence). The DNA for the CDR3 is TGCAGTGCTAGTTCTCGGACAGGTGATGAGCAGTACTTC. Translated, it gives CSASSRTGDEQYF.

The V and J genes are TRBV4-3 and TRBJ2-2, with 8 bases that match TRBD1. Per the germline V gene, CDR1 is LGHNA and CDR2 is YSLEER. The CDR3 runs to 19 residues. V lost 0 bases and J lost 0; bases outside the gene matches: 9. The CDR3 sequence: CASSQDLGQGASNTGELFF. In nucleotides, the CDR3 is TGCGCCAGCAGCCAAGATCTGGGGCAGGGGGCTTCGAACACCGGGGAGCTGTTTTTT.

The V and J genes are TRBV7-9 and TRBJ2-1; the match to TRBD1 covers 8 bases. The CDR3 runs to 14 residues. V lost 0 bases to trimming and J lost 9 bases; unmatched junction nucleotides: 4. Germline V lookup: CDR1 SEHNR, CDR2 FQNEAQ (reference sequence). The CDR3, as DNA: TGTGCCAGCAGCTTAGCTCAGGGGGCGAGTGAGCAGTTCTTC. Amino acids: CASSLAQGASEQFF.

J is TRBJ1-4 and V is TRBV2; TRBD1 aligns across 7 bases. This CDR3 has 16 residues. Trimming cost V 1 base and J 9 bases; bases outside gene matches: 11. Germline values: CDR1 SNHLY, CDR2 FYNNEI. The CDR3 is CASSEGWPGQQKKLFF. CDR3 bases: TGTGCCAGCAGTGAAGGCTGGCCGGGACAGCAAAAAAAACTGTTTTTT.

V is TRBV5-6 and J is TRBJ2-2, with TRBD2 matching 9 bases. Germline V gives CDR1 SGHDT, CDR2 YYEEEE. J lost 7 bases, V lost 2 bases, and 6 bases had no gene match. The CDR3 extends over 15 amino acids. The CDR3 nucleotides read TGTGCCAGCAGCTTATGGCGGGGGGGCCACGGGGAGCTGTTTTTT. Protein sequence: CASSLWRGGHGELFF.

This chain joins TRBV10-2 and TRBJ1-1; D unresolved. CDR1 and CDR2 (germline): WSHSY, SAAADI. The CDR3 covers 11 residues. Trimming took off 6 bases at V and 7 bases at J, with 9 bases between the two ends. Written as DNA, the CDR3 is TGCGCCAGCAGGGGTGTTCATGAAGCTTTCTTT. This codes for CASRGVHEAFF.

The chain has TRBV5-1 and TRBJ2-2, with 7 nucleotides matching TRBD1. The germline gives CDR1 SGHRS, CDR2 YFSETQ. J lost 6 bases, V lost 4 bases, and 6 bases had no gene match. This CDR3 has 14 residues. The CDR3 reads CASSPAQGAGELFF. The CDR3 nucleotides read TGCGCCAGCAGCCCCGCCCAGGGGGCCGGGGAGCTGTTTTTT.

This clone was picked up a small number of times. This sequence joins TRBV5-4 and TRBJ1-2; D is unresolved. Per germline, CDR1 SGHNT and CDR2 YYREEE (reference sequence). V lost 1 base, J lost 8 bases, and 12 bases lay in between. The CDR3 covers 13 residues. CDR3 sequence reads: CASSLSLVGGYTF. The CDR3, as DNA: TGTGCCAGCAGCTTGTCGCTGGTCGGCGGCTACACCTTC. Looking up the rest from reference TRBV5-4 and TRBJ1-2 gives the full variable domain: ETGVTQSPTHLIKTRGQQVTLRCSSQSGHNTVSWYQQALGQGPQFIFQYYREEENGRGNFPPRFSGLQFPNYSSELNVNALELDDSALYLCASSLSLVGGYTFGSGTRLTVV.

The chain is built from TRBV5-1 and TRBJ2-2; D remains unclear. V was cut by 4 bases and J by 2 bases, with 6 bases left in between. Germline V lookup: CDR1 SGHRS, CDR2 YFSETQ. The length of the CDR3 is 13 residues. The CDR3 DNA reads as TGCGCCAGCAGCGCCGTTAACACCGGGGAGCTGTTTTTT. The encoded protein is CASSAVNTGELFF. Supplemented by reference TRBV5-1 and TRBJ2-2, the full variable domain reads KAGVTQTPRYLIKTRGQQVTLSCSPISGHRSVSWYQQTPGQGLQFLFEYFSETQRNKGNFPGRFSGRQFSNSRSEMNVSTLELGDSALYLCASSAVNTGELFFGEGSRLTVL.

The chain carries TRBV5-1 and TRBJ2-7; perhaps TRBD2 as D (6 bases). Germline V gene data show CDR1 as SGHRS and CDR2 as YFSETQ. V gave up 4 bases and J gave up 4 bases, with 9 bases separating them. The CDR3 loop spans 12 amino acids. The CDR3 protein is CASSAGNYEQYF. The DNA of the CDR3 is TGCGCCAGCAGCGCGGGGAATTACGAGCAGTACTTC.

The rearrangement links TRBV5-4 to TRBJ1-1, with TRBD1 matching 8 bases. CDR3 size: 14 residues. The V and J ends lost 5 bases and 2 bases, in that order; junction bases with no gene match: 5. Germline-derived CDR1 and CDR2 are SGHNT and YYREEE (reference sequence). CDR3 loop: CASRGGQDNTEAFF. The CDR3 nucleotides are TGTGCCAGCAGGGGGGGACAGGACAACACTGAAGCTTTCTTT.

This clone was observed once. V usage is TRBV5-1 and J usage is TRBJ2-1; 7 bases map to TRBD2. CDR3 length: 15 amino acids. Trimming removed 3 bases from V and 0 bases from J; junction bases left unmatched: 3. In germline, CDR1 is SGHRS, CDR2 YFSETQ. The CDR3 region is CASSWGGSSYNEQFF. CDR3 DNA: TGCGCCAGCAGCTGGGGGGGTAGCTCCTACAATGAGCAGTTCTTC.

The chain couples TRBV15 to TRBJ1-1; 8 bases match TRBD1. J gave up 1 base and V 1 base, and 2 bases lay outside the gene matches. The germline CDR1 and CDR2 sequences are LNHNV and YYDKDF (reference sequence). The CDR3 consists of 15 residues. Here the CDR3 DNA reads TGTGCCACCAGCAGAGGGGGGACAGGGAACACTGAAGCTTTCTTT. Its translation: CATSRGGTGNTEAFF.

V gene TRBV18 combines with J gene TRBJ2-3, with 7 bases fitting TRBD1. J lost 8 bases, V lost 0 bases, and 14 bases had no gene match. Per the germline V gene, CDR1 is KGHSH and CDR2 is LQKENI. CDR3 size: 17 residues. The CDR3 nucleotides are TGTGCCAGCTCACCACCGTCGACAGGGCAGGGCGGAGGTACGCAGTATTTT. Translating gives CASSPPSTGQGGGTQYF. Combining the CDR3 with reference TRBV18 and TRBJ2-3 gives the whole variable domain NAGVMQNPRHLVRRRGQEARLRCSPMKGHSHVYWYRQLPEEGLKFMVYLQKENIIDESGMPKERFSAEFPKEGPSILRIQQVVRGDSAAYFCASSPPSTGQGGGTQYFGPGTRLTVL.

The J gene is TRBJ1-5, the V gene TRBV19, with 9 bases that match TRBD1. The length of the CDR3 is 16 residues. V trimming: 4 bases; J trimming: 0 bases; junction bases outside the gene matches: 4. Germline-derived CDR1 and CDR2 are LNHDA and SQIVND (reference sequence). This CDR3 reads CASSRWTGVSNQPQHF. CDR3 nucleotide sequence: TGTGCCAGTAGTAGGTGGACAGGGGTTAGCAATCAGCCCCAGCATTTT.

The chain couples TRBV7-8 to TRBJ1-2; a possible D gene is TRBD1 (6 bases). Germline loops: CDR1 SGHVS, CDR2 FQNEAQ. The CDR3 has 15 amino acids. Trimming pared 1 base from V and 4 bases from J, leaving 13 bases between. The chain's CDR3 is CASSLVSRGAYGYTF. The DNA of the CDR3 is TGTGCCAGCAGCTTAGTGTCCAGGGGCGCCTATGGCTACACCTTC.